What follows are 20 T cell receptor beta chains derived from one specimen sequenced in a study of STAT5B mutations in CD4+ large granular lymphocyte leukemia. Data came from immunoSEQ multiplex PCR; TCRdb stores just in-frame clones and leaves some out. This repertoire shows about 34,000 clones, just under 75% found once; its top ten account for more than 1%. Sequenced sample: CD4+ T cells from blood buffy coats. The receptors were gathered from a human donor in good health.

The chain carries TRBV6-6 and TRBJ2-1, with D tentatively TRBD1 or TRBD2 (5 bases each). The CDR3 totals 13 residues. V lost 6 bases and J lost 6, with 12 bases in between. The germline gives CDR1 MNHNY, CDR2 SVGAGI (reference sequence). The CDR3 loop reads CASSTRGINEQFF. CDR3 sequence (DNA): TGTGCCAGCAGCACGAGGGGTATCAATGAGCAGTTCTTC.

V usage is TRBV30 and J usage is TRBJ2-7; D is tentatively TRBD1 or TRBD2 (6 bases each). The CDR3 has 14 amino acids. Trimming shortened V by 5 bases and J by 3 bases, and 17 bases separated the two germline ends. CDR1 and CDR2 from the germline V gene are GTSNPN and SVGIG (reference sequence). CDR3 region: CAWGGRDSFYEQYF. As DNA, the CDR3 is TGTGCCTGGGGGGGCAGGGACTCCTTCTACGAGCAGTACTTC.

The chain recombines TRBV11-2 with TRBJ2-1; the match to TRBD2 covers 14 bases. This CDR3 contains 15 residues. Germline V gene lookup returns CDR1 SGHAT and CDR2 FQNNGV. Trimming removed 6 bases from V and 5 bases from J; junction bases left unmatched: 3. The CDR3 loop reads CASRLGLAGDNEQFF. DNA of the CDR3: TGTGCCAGCAGATTGGGACTAGCGGGGGACAATGAGCAGTTCTTC.

V usage is TRBV7-2 and J usage is TRBJ2-7; TRBD1 agrees at 7 bases. V lost 4 bases and J lost 3; bases outside the gene matches: 6. Looked up from germline, CDR1 is SGHTA and CDR2 is FQGNSA. The CDR3 is 14 residues long. CDR3 bases: TGTGCCAGCAGCTCCAGACAGGGACACTACGAGCAGTACTTC. Translation gives CASSSRQGHYEQYF. Looking up the rest from reference TRBV7-2 and TRBJ2-7 gives the full variable domain: GAGVSQSPSNKVTEKGKDVELRCDPISGHTALYWYRQSLGQGLEFLIYFQGNSAPDKSGLPSDRFSAERTGGSVSTLTIQRTQQEDSAVYLCASSSRQGHYEQYFGPGTRLTVT.

The chain carries TRBV19 and TRBJ2-1; D perhaps matches TRBD1 (5 bases). CDR1 is LNHDA, CDR2 SQIVND, per germline (reference sequence). The germline V and J ends were trimmed by 4 bases and 1 base, with 8 bases remaining between them. This CDR3 contains 14 residues. For the CDR3, the DNA is TGTGCCAGTAGTAGGGGCGATTCCTACAATGAGCAGTTCTTC. Translation: CASSRGDSYNEQFF.

J is TRBJ2-2 and V is TRBV28, with D perhaps given as TRBD1 or TRBD2 (5 bases each). The CDR3 covers 16 residues. Germline CDR1 and CDR2: MDHEN and SYDVKM. V dropped 2 bases and J dropped 6 bases, with 16 bases sitting between them. CDR3 loop: CASSLRGRRHPGELFF. CDR3 nucleotide sequence: TGTGCCAGCAGTTTACGGGGCAGGAGGCACCCCGGGGAGCTGTTTTTT.

V and J are TRBV29-1 and TRBJ1-1, with D hard to call. Germline CDR1 is SQVTM and CDR2 is ANQGSEA. The length of the CDR3 is 11 residues. V gave up 5 bases and J gave up 10 bases, with 14 bases separating them. CDR3 protein: CSVLVGSGAFF. CDR3 bases: TGCAGCGTTCTTGTCGGGAGTGGAGCTTTCTTT. The full variable domain, with the rest looked up from reference TRBV29-1 and TRBJ1-1, is SAVISQKPSRDICQRGTSLTIQCQVDSQVTMMFWYRQQPGQSLTLIATANQGSEATYESGFVIDKFPISRPNLTFSTLTVSNMSPEDSSIYLCSVLVGSGAFFGQGTRLTVV.

The chain has TRBV5-5 and TRBJ2-5, with D possibly called TRBD1 or TRBD2 (5 bases each). From germline, CDR1 is SGHKS and CDR2 YYEKEE (reference sequence). Between the trimmed V and J ends, which lost 3 bases and 3 bases, there was a span of 9 bases. The CDR3 is made up of 13 amino acids. The chain's CDR3 is CASSWGTEETQYF. CDR3 nucleotide sequence: TGTGCCAGCAGCTGGGGGACGGAAGAGACCCAGTACTTC.

CDR3 DNA: TGTGCCAGCACTACGACTAGCGGGAGGTGGAGCTCCTACAATGAGCAGTTCTTC. Translated: CASTTTSGRWSSYNEQFF. The chain has TRBV27 and TRBJ2-1; 13 bases match TRBD2. V gave up 7 bases and J gave up 0 bases; unmatched junction bases: 9. The CDR3 length is 18 residues. The germline V gene has CDR1 MNHEY and CDR2 SMNVEV (reference sequence).

This clone was counted a few times. The rearrangement uses TRBV2 and TRBJ1-4; D uncertain. Germline-derived CDR1 and CDR2 are SNHLY and FYNNEI. CDR3 length equals 14 residues. The germline V and J ends were trimmed by 4 bases and 8 bases, with 14 bases remaining between them. The CDR3 DNA reads as TGTGCCAGCAGTGGTGGCCAGGTGGGAGAAAAACTGTTTTTT. It specifies CASSGGQVGEKLFF.

The chain employs TRBV2 and TRBJ2-4, with D possibly being TRBD1 (5 bases). The length of the CDR3 is 12 residues. CDR1 and CDR2 from the germline V gene are SNHLY and FYNNEI. The CDR3 bases are TGTACCTCATCAGGGGCCAAAAACATTCAGTACTTC. Amino acid sequence: CTSSGAKNIQYF. Using reference TRBV2 and TRBJ2-4 for the parts outside the CDR3, the full variable domain is EPEVTQTPSHQVTQMGQEVILRCVPISNHLYFYWYRQILGQKVEFLVSFYNNEISEKSEIFDDQFSVERPDGSNFTLKIRSTKLEDSAMYFCTSSGAKNIQYFGAGTRLSVL.

The V gene is TRBV6-6, the J gene TRBJ2-1; TRBD2 might be the D (5 bases). Trimming removed 4 bases at V and 7 bases at J, with 11 bases between. CDR1 MNHNY and CDR2 SVGAGI come from the germline V gene (reference sequence). This CDR3 has 13 residues. The chain's CDR3 is CASSSREFNEQFF. The CDR3 region has the DNA TGTGCCAGCAGTTCCCGGGAATTTAATGAGCAGTTCTTC.

The rearrangement joins TRBV6-6 to TRBJ2-5; 7 bases are a match to TRBD1. Losses at the gene ends were 6 bases for V and 2 bases for J; bases not matched to a gene: 6. This CDR3 is built from 14 residues. Germline assignment: CDR1 MNHNY and CDR2 SVGAGI (reference sequence). CDR3 amino acids: CASRIGQVQETQYF. For the CDR3, the DNA is TGTGCCAGCAGGATTGGACAGGTACAAGAGACCCAGTACTTC.

The chain combines TRBV6-1 with TRBJ1-1; TRBD1 matches 9 bases. From germline, CDR1 is MNHNS and CDR2 SASEGT. The length of the CDR3 is 14 residues. V shed 10 bases, J shed 1 base, and the junction held 7 bases outside the gene matches. The CDR3 sequence is CATLMGQGNTEAFF. DNA of the CDR3: TGTGCCACCCTGATGGGACAGGGGAACACTGAAGCTTTCTTT.

This clone showed up just a few times. This sequence joins TRBV11-2 and TRBJ2-5; D gene uncertain. The CDR3 covers 16 residues. V lost 5 bases and J lost 1, with 17 bases in between. The germline V gene has CDR1 SGHAT and CDR2 FQNNGV. The CDR3 spells CASSPPGSWPQETQYF. CDR3 sequence (DNA): TGTGCCAGCAGCCCACCGGGCTCGTGGCCCCAAGAGACCCAGTACTTC.

This chain links TRBV28 with TRBJ2-3; 7 bases map to TRBD1. The V gene's germline CDR1 is MDHEN and CDR2 SYDVKM. This CDR3 comprises 13 residues. The trim removed 4 bases at V and 13 bases at J, leaving 11 bases unmatched. In DNA form, the CDR3 reads TGTGCCAGCAGTTCCTATGACAGGGCCGATAAGTATTTT. It codes for CASSSYDRADKYF.

The chain has TRBV11-2 and TRBJ2-5; D not certain. The CDR3 loop spans 12 amino acids. V was pared by 2 bases and J by 5 bases, with 6 bases between. Germline V gene sequence: CDR1 SGHAT, CDR2 FQNNGV. The CDR3 reads CASSLTEETQYF. The CDR3 nucleotides are TGTGCCAGCAGCTTAACGGAGGAGACCCAGTACTTC.

This clone has a handful of counts. This chain joins TRBV7-9 and TRBJ2-1; D is perhaps TRBD2 (7 bases). In germline, CDR1 is SEHNR, CDR2 FQNEAQ (reference sequence). There are 12 residues in the CDR3. V was cut by 9 bases and J by 5 bases, with 11 bases left in between. The CDR3 nucleotides read TGTGCCAGGGGCGGGGGCCACAATGAGCAGTTCTTC. Residues: CARGGGHNEQFF.

V is TRBV7-8 and J is TRBJ1-1; no clear D gene. There are 13 residues in the CDR3. V was shortened by 3 bases and J by 0 bases, with 5 bases between the two germline ends. Per the germline V gene, CDR1 is SGHVS and CDR2 is FQNEAQ. The chain's CDR3 is CASSLVMNTEAFF. The DNA for the CDR3 is TGTGCCAGCAGCTTGGTAATGAACACTGAAGCTTTCTTT.

This clone has more than one count but fewer than ten. The chain joins TRBV6-1 to TRBJ2-7; D is uncertain. Trimming removed 4 bases from V and 3 bases from J, with 10 bases in between. Germline assignment: CDR1 MNHNS and CDR2 SASEGT. The CDR3 covers 13 residues. This CDR3 is CASSVLLSYEQYV. The CDR3 nucleotides read TGTGCCAGCAGTGTATTGTTGAGCTACGAGCAGTACGTC.